This TCR beta chain stems from a study of breast tumors, draining lymph nodes, adjacent tissues. Each CDR3 protein gets one entry after TCRdb re-called the multiplex PCR reads with MiXCR. The sample shows about 110,000 distinct CDR3 sequences, around 30% of them seen only once. In germline, CDR1 is MNHNS, CDR2 SASEGT. This CDR3 is built from 14 residues. V was pared by 4 bases and J by 3 bases, with 2 bases of the junction left unmatched. Points from the study as a whole: Most tumor T cells seemingly derive from lymph node, then expand in tumor. Tumor TCR diversity was below lymph nodes but above nontumor tissue. Tumor and nontumor repertoires were significantly more similar in luminal-like than in basal-like breast cancer. Tumor T cell lymph node origin was a supported hypothesis, not proven.

The lymph nodes were axillary draining lymph nodes from breast cancer patients. This clonotype appeared many times. Its antigen is currently unknown. The sequence came from a female donor with breast cancer. Some clones in this sample may be carry-over from other donors' samples. The chain has TRBV6-1 and TRBJ2-1; the match to TRBD1 covers 8 bases. The specimen sequenced was axillary lymph node tissue. CDR3 protein: CASSVGQGYNEQFF. CDR3 nucleotides: TGTGCCAGCAGTGTCGGACAGGGCTACAATGAGCAGTTCTTC.